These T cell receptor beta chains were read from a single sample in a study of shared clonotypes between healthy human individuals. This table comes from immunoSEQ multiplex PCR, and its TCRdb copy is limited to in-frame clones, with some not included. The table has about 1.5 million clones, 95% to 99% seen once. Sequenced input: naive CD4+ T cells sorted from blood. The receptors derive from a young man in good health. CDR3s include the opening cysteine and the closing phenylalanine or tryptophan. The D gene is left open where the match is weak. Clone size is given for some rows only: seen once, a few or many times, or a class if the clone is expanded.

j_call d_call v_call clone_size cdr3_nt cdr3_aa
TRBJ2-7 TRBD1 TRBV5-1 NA TGCGCCAGCAGTATGTGGACAGGGTCCTACGAGCAGTACTTC CASSMWTGSYEQYF
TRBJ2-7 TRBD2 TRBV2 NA TGTGCCAGCAGGGCCCTCTCCGGGACTAGCGGGAGAGGGGCCTACGAGCAGTACTTC CASRALSGTSGRGAYEQYF
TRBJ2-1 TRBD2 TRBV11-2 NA TGTGCCAGCAGCCCGGGACTAGATCGTGAGCAGTTCTTC CASSPGLDREQFF
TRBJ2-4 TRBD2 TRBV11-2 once TGTGCCAGCAGCTCTAGACCGGGACTAGCGGGAGGGCTAAACATTCAGTACTTC CASSSRPGLAGGLNIQYF
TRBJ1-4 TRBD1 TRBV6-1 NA TGTGCCAGCAGTGAAGCTTGGGCAGGGGGAAATGAAAAACTGTTTTTT CASSEAWAGGNEKLFF
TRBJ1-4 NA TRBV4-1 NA TGCGCCAGCAGCCCAAACCCCGGGGCCCAGACTAATGAAAAACTGTTTTTT CASSPNPGAQTNEKLFF
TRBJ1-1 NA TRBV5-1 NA TGCGCCAGCAGCACGAGGGTGATGAACACTGAAGCTTTCTTT CASSTRVMNTEAFF
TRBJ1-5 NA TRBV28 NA TGTGCCAGCAGCCCGTGGAACAATCAGCCCCAGCATTTT CASSPWNNQPQHF
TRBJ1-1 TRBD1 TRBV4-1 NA TGCGCCAGCAGCCAAGATAGGGCCAGGGGGCGAGGGGGGACTGAAGCTTTCTTT CASSQDRARGRGGTEAFF
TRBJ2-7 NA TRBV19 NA TGTGCCAGTAGTGCAGGGGCGATCTCCCACGAGCAGTACTTC CASSAGAISHEQYF
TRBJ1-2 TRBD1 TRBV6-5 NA TGTGCCAGCAGTTACTTGGGACAGGAATATGGCTACACCTTC CASSYLGQEYGYTF
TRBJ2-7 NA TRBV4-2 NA TGTGCCAGCAGCAAAGGTTTAGCGGCCTCCTACGAGCAGTACTTC CASSKGLAASYEQYF
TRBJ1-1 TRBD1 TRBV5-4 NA TGTGCCAGCAGCTCGACAGGGGGCCTTACTGAAGCTTTCTTT CASSSTGGLTEAFF
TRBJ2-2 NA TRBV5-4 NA TGTGCCACGTTTCCCTCGGGGGTTTGGACAGGTGACACCGGGGAGCTGTTTTTT CATFPSGVWTGDTGELFF
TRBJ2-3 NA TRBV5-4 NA TGTGCCACCAGGGGACTAATGGCAGATACGCAGTATTTT CATRGLMADTQYF
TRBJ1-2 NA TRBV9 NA TGTGCCAGCAGCCCGGGGGGGGCCCCCAACTATGGCTACACCTTC CASSPGGAPNYGYTF
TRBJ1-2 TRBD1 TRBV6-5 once TGTGCCAGCAGTTATAACGGACAGGAGAACGGCTACACCTTC CASSYNGQENGYTF
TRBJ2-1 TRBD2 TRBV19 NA TGTGCCAGTAGTCCTCGCTTACTAGCGGGGGGATACAATGAGCAGTTCTTC CASSPRLLAGGYNEQFF
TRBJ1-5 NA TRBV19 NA TGTGCCAGTAGTTCGAGGGGCATGCAGCCCCAGCATTTT CASSSRGMQPQHF
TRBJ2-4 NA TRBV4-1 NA TGCGCCAGCAGCCAAGTGCAGCACCTTCCAGGACTAGCCAAAAACATTCAGTACTTC CASSQVQHLPGLAKNIQYF
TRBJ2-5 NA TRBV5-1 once TGCGCCAGCAGCAAGGAGGGGGGAGCCGGGTCACAAGAGACCCAGTACTTC CASSKEGGAGSQETQYF
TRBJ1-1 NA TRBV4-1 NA TGCGCCAGCAGCCCGCAGGGAGGGGTCACTGAAGCTTTCTTT CASSPQGGVTEAFF
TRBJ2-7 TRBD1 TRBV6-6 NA TGTGCCAGCAGTTTACAGGGGTATCCCTACGAGCAGTACTTC CASSLQGYPYEQYF
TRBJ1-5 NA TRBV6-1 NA TGTGCCAGCACGAAGGCAGCCCAAAGTCAGCCCCAGCATTTT CASTKAAQSQPQHF
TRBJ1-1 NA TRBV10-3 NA TGTGCCATCAGCCGGGGGACCGGTATGAACACTGAAGCTTTCTTT CAISRGTGMNTEAFF
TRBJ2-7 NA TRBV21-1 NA TGTGCCAGCAGCAAAGAGGGAACCTACGAGCAGTACTTC CASSKEGTYEQYF
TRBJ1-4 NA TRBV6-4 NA TGTGCCAGCAGTTTTCGGGGGATGGTTGAAAAACTGTTTTTT CASSFRGMVEKLFF
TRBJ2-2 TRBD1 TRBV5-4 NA TGTGCCAGCAGCCCAGGGGGAAGTAAGAACACCGGGGAGCTGTTTTTT CASSPGGSKNTGELFF
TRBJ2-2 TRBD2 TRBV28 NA TGTGCCAGCATAGAGGGAGGGCCATCCGGGGAGCTGTTTTTT CASIEGGPSGELFF
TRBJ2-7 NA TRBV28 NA TGTGCCAGCAGTTTACTAGCAGTCTACGAGCAGTACTTC CASSLLAVYEQYF
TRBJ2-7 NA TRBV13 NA TGTGCCAGCAGCTTAGAACAGGGAGGAAGCTACGAGCAGTACTTC CASSLEQGGSYEQYF
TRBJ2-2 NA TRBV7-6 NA TGTGCCAGCAGCTTAGATGGGCTAGCCGGCGGGGAGCTGTTTTTT CASSLDGLAGGELFF
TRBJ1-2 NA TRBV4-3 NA TGCGCCAGCAGCCAAGAATTCGGGAGCTATGGCTACACCTTC CASSQEFGSYGYTF
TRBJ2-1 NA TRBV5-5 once TGTGCCAGCAACTTGCGGCGGGACTCCTACAATGAGCAGTTCTTC CASNLRRDSYNEQFF
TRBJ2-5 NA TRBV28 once TGTGCCAGCAGGAAGAGGGTCCAAGAGACCCAGTACTTC CASRKRVQETQYF
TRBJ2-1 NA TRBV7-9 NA TGTGCCAGCAACGGAGGGCCCCACAAATACAATGAGCAGTTCTTC CASNGGPHKYNEQFF
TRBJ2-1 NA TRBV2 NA TGTGCCAGCACTTGGGGGGATGATTGGGATGAGCAGTTCTTC CASTWGDDWDEQFF
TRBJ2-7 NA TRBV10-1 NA TGCGCCAGCAGTGACGGCCCAACCGGGCAGTACTTC CASSDGPTGQYF
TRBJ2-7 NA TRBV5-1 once TGCGCCAGCAGCCTGGGGGGACAGACCACCTACGAGCAGTACTTC CASSLGGQTTYEQYF
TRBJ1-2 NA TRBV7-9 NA TGTGCCAGCAGCTTAGTCGGAGGTGGCTACACCTTC CASSLVGGGYTF
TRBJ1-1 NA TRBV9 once TGTGCCAGCAGCCCCCCATCGAACACTGAAGCTTTCTTT CASSPPSNTEAFF
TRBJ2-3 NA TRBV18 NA TGTGCCAGCTCACCCCAGTTGAAGAGGGGCACAGATACGCAGTATTTT CASSPQLKRGTDTQYF
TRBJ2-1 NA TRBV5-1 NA TGCGCCAGCAGCCTGGATTCCCCGGCCCATGAGCAGTTCTTC CASSLDSPAHEQFF
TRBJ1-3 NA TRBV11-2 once TGTGCCAGCAGCTTAAAAGGGGACACCATATATTTT CASSLKGDTIYF
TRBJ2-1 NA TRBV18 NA TGTGCCAGCTCACCACCGGGCCGGCCGGAGCAGTTCTTC CASSPPGRPEQFF
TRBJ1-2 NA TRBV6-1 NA TGTGCCAGCAGTGAAAATAACTATGGCTACACCTTC CASSENNYGYTF
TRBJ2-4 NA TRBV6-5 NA TGTGCCAGCAGCTTCCGGGACGGGTCGTATCAGTACTTC CASSFRDGSYQYF
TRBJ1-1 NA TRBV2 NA TGTGCCAGCACCTCCGAGGCAGGACGGACTGAAGCTTTCTTT CASTSEAGRTEAFF
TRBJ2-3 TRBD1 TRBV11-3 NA TGTGCCAGCAGCTTAGGCGACAGGGGGCGTACAGATACGCAGTATTTT CASSLGDRGRTDTQYF
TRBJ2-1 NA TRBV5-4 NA TGTGCCAGCAGCTTGGCCAGGACCTCCTACAATGAGCAGTTCTTC CASSLARTSYNEQFF
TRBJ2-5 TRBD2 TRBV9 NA TGTGCCAGCAGCGTAGTCCCGGGAGGTCAAGAGACCCAGTACTTC CASSVVPGGQETQYF
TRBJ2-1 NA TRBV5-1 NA TGCGCCAGCAGCTTGGTTGGTCGGGAGTCCTACAATGAGCAGTTCTTC CASSLVGRESYNEQFF
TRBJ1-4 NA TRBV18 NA TGTGCCAGCTCACAGGCAGGGAGTGGCGCCGAAAAACTGTTTTTT CASSQAGSGAEKLFF